Presented here are 20 T cell receptor beta chains from one specimen sequenced in a study of blood T cell repertoires in COVID-19. Some clones are missing from TCRdb's copy, which holds only in-frame ones; the method was immunoSEQ multiplex PCR. In the table there are some 300,000 clones, approximately 90% of which are singletons. What was sequenced was PBMCs or T cells enriched from blood (not recorded which). Source of these receptors: an older woman in a cohort exposed to, infected with or recovered from COVID-19 (not recorded which).

Regarding this clone: This CDR3 is also generated by other DNA sequences in the sample. This rearrangement joins TRBV5-1 to TRBJ1-1; no definite D call. V was pared by 3 bases and J by 1 base, with 10 bases between. Germline V gene lookup returns CDR1 SGHRS and CDR2 YFSETQ. This CDR3 has 14 residues. CDR3 coding DNA: TGCGCCAGCAGCTCGGAGTTGCCGAACACTGAAGCTTTCTTT. This translates into CASSSELPNTEAFF.

This clone was seen a single time. V usage is TRBV12-3 or TRBV12-4 and J usage is TRBJ2-1, with D maybe TRBD2 (6 bases). This CDR3 comprises 13 residues. Trimming cost V 1 base and J 8 bases, with 9 bases left between them. CDR3 DNA: TGTGCCAGCAGTTTAGGTGGAGGGGATGAGCAGTTCTTC. It yields the protein CASSLGGGDEQFF.

The chain recombines TRBV28 with TRBJ1-5; possible D gene TRBD1, 6 bases. Trimming left V 4 bases short and J 6 bases short, with 10 bases between. The CDR3 extends over 13 amino acids. CDR1 is MDHEN and CDR2 is SYDVKM in the germline V gene. The CDR3 reads CASSSRGVQPQHF. CDR3 nucleotide sequence: TGTGCCAGCAGTTCCAGGGGAGTTCAGCCCCAGCATTTT. Drawing the rest from reference TRBV28 and TRBJ1-5, the complete variable domain is DVKVTQSSRYLVKRTGEKVFLECVQDMDHENMFWYRQDPGLGLRLIYFSYDVKMKEKGDIPEGYSVSREKKERFSLILESASTNQTSMYLCASSSRGVQPQHFGDGTRLSIL.

The chain links TRBV5-1 to TRBJ1-4; 10 bases agree with TRBD1. The CDR3 runs to 15 residues. The germline V gene has CDR1 SGHRS and CDR2 YFSETQ. The V and J ends lost 1 base and 7 bases, in that order; junction bases with no gene match: 4. Written as DNA, the CDR3 is TGCGCCAGCAGCTTGTTGACAGGGGGCGTTGAAAAACTGTTTTTT. Amino acid sequence: CASSLLTGGVEKLFF.

This clone was recorded once. V gene TRBV11-2 combines with J gene TRBJ2-3; D perhaps matches TRBD2 (5 bases). With 2 bases removed from V and 4 bases from J, the gap between germline ends came to 13 bases. CDR1 and CDR2 (germline): SGHAT, FQNNGV. This CDR3 region has 15 residues. DNA for the CDR3: TGTGCCAGCAGCTTAAGAGGGAGTGCCGCAGATACGCAGTATTTT. This sequence encodes CASSLRGSAADTQYF.

The CDR3 reads CASSSVAGGPGETQYF. CDR3 sequence (DNA): TGTGCCAGCAGCTCGGTAGCGGGAGGGCCAGGAGAGACCCAGTACTTC. This chain connects TRBV5-4 to TRBJ2-5; 11 positions agree with TRBD2. This CDR3 has 16 residues. With 3 bases clipped from V and 4 bases from J, the junction kept 8 bases outside the gene matches. In germline, CDR1 is SGHNT, CDR2 YYREEE (reference sequence). Supplemented by reference TRBV5-4 and TRBJ2-5, the full variable domain reads ETGVTQSPTHLIKTRGQQVTLRCSSQSGHNTVSWYQQALGQGPQFIFQYYREEENGRGNFPPRFSGLQFPNYSSELNVNALELDDSALYLCASSSVAGGPGETQYFGPGTRLLVL.

Comments on this clone: This sample includes further DNA sequences coding for the same CDR3. The J gene is TRBJ2-5, the V gene TRBV2; possible D gene TRBD2, 5 bases. This CDR3 comprises 13 residues. Germline V gives CDR1 SNHLY, CDR2 FYNNEI. V shed 4 bases and J shed 0 bases, with 6 bases lying between them. CDR3 in DNA: TGTGCCAGCAGTGTGGACTACCAAGAGACCCAGTACTTC. Translation: CASSVDYQETQYF.

The rearrangement uses TRBV28 and TRBJ2-7; no definite D call. V was trimmed by 5 bases and J by 7 bases, leaving 21 bases between them. The germline V gene encodes CDR1 MDHEN and CDR2 SYDVKM. This CDR3 contains 15 residues. Here the CDR3 DNA reads TGTGCCAGCAGTCTTCGCGGCAGCTCTCTGGTGGAGCAGTACTTC. Translation gives CASSLRGSSLVEQYF.

On this clone itself: The sample contains more than one DNA sequence encoding this CDR3. The CDR3 nucleotides read TGTGCCAGCAGTTTTCGGAACACCGGGGAGCTGTTTTTT. Protein: CASSFRNTGELFF. The chain has TRBV27 and TRBJ2-2; D is ambiguous. CDR3 length: 13 amino acids. CDR1 is MNHEY and CDR2 is SMNVEV in the germline V gene (reference sequence). The V end was cut by 3 bases, the J end by 1 base, with 3 bases between.

The V and J genes are TRBV7-3 and TRBJ2-5, with TRBD1 identical over 11 bases. CDR1 is SGHTA and CDR2 is FQGTGA in the germline V gene. V lost 4 bases, J lost 7 bases, and 5 bases stayed unmatched. The CDR3 is made up of 14 amino acids. DNA of the CDR3: TGTGCCAGCAGCTCCGGGACAGGGGGGTGGACCCAGTACTTC. Translating it yields CASSSGTGGWTQYF. Variable domain in full (rest from reference TRBV7-3 and TRBJ2-5): GAGVSQTPSNKVTEKGKYVELRCDPISGHTALYWYRQSLGQGPEFLIYFQGTGAADDSGLPNDRFFAVRPEGSVSTLKIQRTERGDSAVYLCASSSGTGGWTQYFGPGTRLLVL.

This chain connects TRBV6-5 to TRBJ1-3, with TRBD1 matching 8 bases. V lost 4 bases and J lost 1; bases outside the gene matches: 6. In germline, CDR1 is MNHEY, CDR2 SVGAGI. CDR3 length: 16 amino acids. The CDR3 DNA follows: TGTGCCAGCAGTTGGTCAGGGGGCGCGTCTGGAAACACCATATATTTT. Its translation: CASSWSGGASGNTIYF.

The rearrangement uses TRBV18 and TRBJ2-7, with 9 bases aligning to TRBD1. After removal of 3 bases from V and 4 bases from J, the junction contained 7 bases not matched to a gene. Germline V gene data show CDR1 as KGHSH and CDR2 as LQKENI. CDR3 size: 15 residues. CDR3 sequence: CASSPGGQGFYEQYF. DNA for the CDR3: TGTGCCAGCTCACCCGGAGGACAGGGGTTTTACGAGCAGTACTTC.

This rearrangement joins TRBV7-6 to TRBJ1-1, with D tentatively TRBD1 (6 bases). In germline, CDR1 is SGHVS, CDR2 FNYEAQ. The CDR3 has 13 amino acids. V lost 4 bases, J lost 1 base, and 7 bases lay in between. CDR3 sequence (DNA): TGTGCCAGCAGCTGGGGACAGAACACTGAAGCTTTCTTT. This gives the protein CASSWGQNTEAFF.

V gene TRBV28 combines with J gene TRBJ2-1; TRBD1 is a possible D gene (5 bases). The CDR3 is 12 residues long. V lost 2 bases and J lost 10, with 9 bases in between. Germline values: CDR1 MDHEN, CDR2 SYDVKM. CDR3 nucleotide sequence: TGTGCCAGCAGTTTACAGGGCAACGAGCAGTTCTTC. It specifies CASSLQGNEQFF.

The chain has TRBV5-4 and TRBJ1-2; TRBD1 might be the D (6 bases). The germline V gene has CDR1 SGHNT and CDR2 YYREEE (reference sequence). This CDR3 contains 13 residues. Trimming pared 3 bases from V and 2 bases from J, leaving 8 bases between. The CDR3 sequence is CASSWTVNYGYTF. The CDR3 nucleotides read TGTGCCAGCAGCTGGACAGTGAACTATGGCTACACCTTC.

The chain is built from TRBV2 and TRBJ1-2; D may be TRBD1 (5 bases). Per the germline V gene, CDR1 is SNHLY and CDR2 is FYNNEI. Trimming shortened V by 6 bases and J by 4 bases, and 9 bases separated the two germline ends. There are 12 residues in the CDR3. CDR3 in DNA: TGTGCCAGCAGGGGGCAAAGCTATGGCTACACCTTC. It specifies CASRGQSYGYTF.

This chain uses TRBV7-3 with TRBJ2-1; 8 nucleotides align to TRBD1. The CDR3 runs 13 residues. The V segment lost 4 bases and the J segment 7 bases; nucleotides outside the gene matches: 3. Germline loops: CDR1 SGHTA, CDR2 FQGTGA. This chain's CDR3 is CASSSDRVNEQFF. The CDR3 DNA sequence: TGTGCCAGCAGCTCGGACAGGGTTAATGAGCAGTTCTTC.

This chain links TRBV7-2 with TRBJ2-1; no reliable D call. The V end was cut by 4 bases, the J end by 8 bases, with 27 bases between. The CDR3 consists of 18 residues. Germline V gives CDR1 SGHTA, CDR2 FQGNSA. CDR3 nucleotides: TGTGCCAGCAGCTCGGCCCCAAACAGACCTGCGCGTTTGGATGAGCAGTTCTTC. Amino acid sequence: CASSSAPNRPARLDEQFF.

This clone was observed once. V usage is TRBV2 and J usage is TRBJ2-5; the D gene is possibly TRBD2 (6 bases). The CDR3 totals 16 residues. Germline CDR1 and CDR2: SNHLY and FYNNEI. The V and J ends lost 2 bases and 4 bases respectively, with 17 bases between them. As DNA, the CDR3 is TGTGCCAGCAGTGAATGGGTGGGCGCGGAGGGAGAGACCCAGTACTTC. Translated, it gives CASSEWVGAEGETQYF.

The gene calls are TRBV4-2 and TRBJ1-6; 7 bases fit TRBD1. Germline values: CDR1 LGHNA, CDR2 YNFKEQ. Germline trimming cut 0 bases from V and 10 bases from J; bases unmatched to any gene: 6. The CDR3 runs 15 residues. CDR3 protein: CASSQEVRTGSPLHF. In DNA form, the CDR3 reads TGTGCCAGCAGCCAAGAAGTTCGGACAGGCTCACCCCTCCACTTT.